The 29 T cell receptor beta chains listed next were all sequenced from one sample in a study of beta chain features in type 1 diabetes. The authors reverse transcribed all of the isolated RNA, so sequencing captured expressed TCRB transcripts. Using immunoSEQ multiplex PCR, the repertoire was profiled, and TCRdb retains in-frame clones only, with some absent. The sample has approximately 330,000 clones; approximately 10% are singletons. The specimen sequenced was naive CD4+ T cells from blood. The receptors originated from a woman in her thirties in good health.

The genes are TRBV27 and TRBJ2-1, with a tentative D call TRBD2 (5 bases). The germline gives CDR1 MNHEY, CDR2 SMNVEV (reference sequence). Trimming took 5 bases from V and 9 from J, leaving 17 bases between them. The CDR3 totals 14 residues. The CDR3 loop reads CASSPSQEVGEQFF. The CDR3 region has the DNA TGTGCCAGCAGTCCCTCCCAGGAGGTGGGTGAGCAGTTCTTC.

This clone was counted a few times. The V gene is TRBV7-3, the J gene TRBJ2-6, with a possible D match to TRBD1 (5 bases). The CDR3 totals 15 residues. V lost 5 bases and J lost 2, with 10 bases in between. Looked up from germline, CDR1 is SGHTA and CDR2 is FQGTGA. The CDR3 nucleotides are TGTGCCAGCAGCGTCCAGGGTGCTGGGGCCAACGTCCTGACTTTC. This sequence encodes CASSVQGAGANVLTF.

In this sample, this clone turned up a few times. This sample includes further DNA sequences coding for the same CDR3. The rearrangement joins TRBV4-2 to TRBJ2-7, with 9 bases fitting TRBD1. V was pared by 0 bases and J by 2 bases, with 2 bases of the junction left unmatched. The CDR3 contains 15 residues. Per germline, CDR1 LGHNA and CDR2 YNFKEQ. Written as DNA, the CDR3 is TGTGCCAGCAGCCAAGAGGGACAGGGAACCTACGAGCAGTACTTC. Translating gives CASSQEGQGTYEQYF.

This clone has a handful of counts. V is TRBV7-9 and J is TRBJ2-2, with D possibly TRBD1 on 6 matching bases. Per the germline V gene, CDR1 is SEHNR and CDR2 is FQNEAQ (reference sequence). CDR3 size: 13 residues. V lost 5 bases and J lost 5, with 9 bases in between. CDR3 DNA: TGTGCCAGCAGCATAGGACAGACCGGGGAGCTGTTTTTT. Translated: CASSIGQTGELFF. The full variable domain, with the rest looked up from reference TRBV7-9 and TRBJ2-2, is DTGVSQNPRHKITKRGQNVTFRCDPISEHNRLYWYRQTLGQGPEFLTYFQNEAQLEKSRLLSDRFSAERPKGSFSTLEIQRTEQGDSAMYLCASSIGQTGELFFGEGSRLTVL.

The chain combines TRBV30 with TRBJ2-7; 9 nucleotides align to TRBD1. This CDR3 is built from 16 residues. CDR1 is GTSNPN, CDR2 SVGIG, per germline (reference sequence). The V and J ends lost 4 bases and 5 bases, in that order; junction bases with no gene match: 15. The CDR3 nucleotides read TGTGCCTGGACCGGGACAGGGAAGCCCCTATCCCACGAGCAGTACTTC. Amino acid sequence: CAWTGTGKPLSHEQYF.

In its sample, this clone was seen a few times. This chain uses TRBV18 with TRBJ2-5; unclear D gene. Trimming removed 3 bases at V and 0 bases at J, with 5 bases between. CDR1 KGHSH and CDR2 LQKENI come from the germline V gene. The CDR3 is 13 residues long. CDR3 DNA: TGTGCCAGCTCACCCAGAAACCAAGAGACCCAGTACTTC. Translating gives CASSPRNQETQYF.

This clone was found a few times. The chain employs TRBV28 and TRBJ2-1; 11 bases fit TRBD1. Germline CDR1 is MDHEN and CDR2 is SYDVKM. This CDR3 is 16 amino acids long. V dropped 1 base and J dropped 6; count of bases not matched to a gene: 5. CDR3 sequence reads: CASSLSGTGGVNEQFF. In DNA form, the CDR3 reads TGTGCCAGCAGTTTATCGGGGACAGGGGGAGTCAATGAGCAGTTCTTC. The complete variable domain, with remaining parts taken from reference TRBV28 and TRBJ2-1, reads DVKVTQSSRYLVKRTGEKVFLECVQDMDHENMFWYRQDPGLGLRLIYFSYDVKMKEKGDIPEGYSVSREKKERFSLILESASTNQTSMYLCASSLSGTGGVNEQFFGPGTRLTVL.

The table lists this clone with a few counts. The V call is TRBV5-4, the J call TRBJ2-6; no reliable D call. CDR3 size: 14 residues. Per germline, CDR1 SGHNT and CDR2 YYREEE (reference sequence). Trimming removed 2 bases at V and 0 bases at J, with 3 bases between. The CDR3 here is CASSFNSGANVLTF. The CDR3 DNA reads as TGTGCCAGCAGCTTTAACTCTGGGGCCAACGTCCTGACTTTC. Full variable domain (outside the CDR3, taken from reference TRBV5-4 and TRBJ2-6): ETGVTQSPTHLIKTRGQQVTLRCSSQSGHNTVSWYQQALGQGPQFIFQYYREEENGRGNFPPRFSGLQFPNYSSELNVNALELDDSALYLCASSFNSGANVLTFGAGSRLTVL.

The V gene is TRBV5-1, the J gene TRBJ1-5, with 7 bases aligning to TRBD1. The ends lost 0 bases at V and 4 bases at J; junction bases unmatched: 1. CDR1 and CDR2 (germline): SGHRS, YFSETQ. There are 14 residues in the CDR3. This CDR3 is CASSLDRGNQPQHF. The CDR3 DNA is TGCGCCAGCAGCTTGGACAGGGGAAATCAGCCCCAGCATTTT.

This clone was observed a few times. The chain carries TRBV18 and TRBJ2-1; weak D call: TRBD1 (6 bases). Trimming shortened V by 3 bases and J by 8 bases, and 8 bases separated the two germline ends. The CDR3 sequence is 12 residues long. The germline V gene encodes CDR1 KGHSH and CDR2 LQKENI. The CDR3 DNA is TGTGCCAGCTCACCCCAGGGGTATGAGCAGTTCTTC. This translates into CASSPQGYEQFF.

In this sample, this clone turned up a few times. This chain links TRBV2 with TRBJ1-2, with D possibly being TRBD1 (5 bases). With 3 bases removed from V and 7 bases from J, the gap between germline ends came to 15 bases. Germline V CDR1 and CDR2: SNHLY, FYNNEI. The CDR3 runs 14 residues. The CDR3 reads CASSEFQGLSGYTF. Here the CDR3 DNA reads TGTGCCAGCAGTGAGTTCCAGGGATTGTCTGGCTACACCTTC. The full variable domain, rest sourced from reference TRBV2 and TRBJ1-2, is EPEVTQTPSHQVTQMGQEVILRCVPISNHLYFYWYRQILGQKVEFLVSFYNNEISEKSEIFDDQFSVERPDGSNFTLKIRSTKLEDSAMYFCASSEFQGLSGYTFGSGTRLTVV.

This sequence joins TRBV27 and TRBJ1-5; 7 bases match TRBD1. The V and J ends lost 6 bases and 3 bases, in that order; junction bases with no gene match: 5. The CDR3 extends over 14 amino acids. Germline V gene sequence: CDR1 MNHEY, CDR2 SMNVEV (reference sequence). As DNA, the CDR3 is TGTGCCAGCAGAGGGACAGCGTACAATCAGCCCCAGCATTTT. Its protein product is CASRGTAYNQPQHF.

This clone was counted a few times. The rearrangement joins TRBV10-3 to TRBJ2-3; 7 nucleotides agree with TRBD1. The length of the CDR3 is 15 residues. The germline gives CDR1 ENHRY, CDR2 SYGVKD. Trimming cost V 6 bases and J 0 bases; bases outside gene matches: 6. The CDR3 is CAISPTGTSTDTQYF. In DNA form, the CDR3 reads TGTGCCATCAGCCCGACAGGGACCAGCACAGATACGCAGTATTTT.

The chain couples TRBV29-1 to TRBJ2-7; 8 nucleotides match TRBD2. The end of the DNA aligns better with TRBJ2-1, so the J call may be wrong. Germline assignment: CDR1 SQVTM and CDR2 ANQGSEA. This CDR3 has 15 residues. In nucleotides, the CDR3 is TGCAGCGTTGTCAGAGTAGGTAGCGGGGACAATGAGCAGTTCTTC. Amino acid sequence: CSVVRVGSGDNEQFF.

The J gene is TRBJ2-5, the V gene TRBV28, with 11 positions matching TRBD2. J gave up 4 bases and V 4 bases, and 8 bases lay outside the gene matches. The CDR3 is 16 residues long. Germline V gene sequence: CDR1 MDHEN, CDR2 SYDVKM. The CDR3 DNA is TGTGCCAGCAGTTCCCCGGCTAGCGGGAGGCCAGAGACCCAGTACTTC. Protein: CASSSPASGRPETQYF.

V usage is TRBV28 and J usage is TRBJ2-3; 7 nucleotides line up with TRBD2. The CDR3 runs to 15 residues. Germline trimming cut 5 bases from V and 0 bases from J; bases unmatched to any gene: 5. Germline CDR1 MDHEN, CDR2 SYDVKM. The DNA of the CDR3 is TGTGCCAGCAGTAAACTAGCGAGAAGCACAGATACGCAGTATTTT. This encodes CASSKLARSTDTQYF.

This clone turned up a few times. CDR3 DNA sequence: TGTGCCAGCAGCTTAACAGCCTTGTCGAAAGAGACCCAGTACTTC. Translating gives CASSLTALSKETQYF. The chain has TRBV7-3 and TRBJ2-5; unclear D gene. This CDR3 contains 15 residues. The germline gives CDR1 SGHTA, CDR2 FQGTGA. Trimming removed 0 bases at V and 3 bases at J, with 11 bases between. Complete variable domain (other parts from reference TRBV7-3 and TRBJ2-5): GAGVSQTPSNKVTEKGKYVELRCDPISGHTALYWYRQSLGQGPEFLIYFQGTGAADDSGLPNDRFFAVRPEGSVSTLKIQRTERGDSAVYLCASSLTALSKETQYFGPGTRLLVL.

V is TRBV25-1 and J is TRBJ2-5, with TRBD1 matching over 7 bases. Per the germline V gene, CDR1 is MGHDK and CDR2 is SYGVNS. This CDR3 is built from 14 residues. J lost 4 bases, V lost 6 bases, and 8 bases had no gene match. The CDR3 loop reads CASSRTGSGETQYF. Written as DNA, the CDR3 is TGTGCCAGCAGCCGGACAGGCTCAGGAGAGACCCAGTACTTC.

This chain uses TRBV2 with TRBJ2-1; D not certain. The CDR3 covers 12 residues. Per the germline V gene, CDR1 is SNHLY and CDR2 is FYNNEI. V was clipped by 6 bases and J by 9 bases, with 12 bases between them. In DNA form, the CDR3 reads TGTGCCAGCAGGTACACTTCGGGTGAGCAGTTCTTC. As protein: CASRYTSGEQFF.

The V and J genes are TRBV7-2 and TRBJ1-2; weak D call: TRBD1 (5 bases). CDR3 size: 14 residues. V was shortened by 1 base and J by 8 bases, with 14 bases between the two germline ends. Germline loops: CDR1 SGHTA, CDR2 FQGNSA. CDR3 region: CASSLDRQPGGYTF. CDR3 in DNA: TGTGCCAGCAGCTTAGACAGGCAACCTGGGGGCTACACCTTC.

The V and J genes are TRBV4-2 and TRBJ2-1, with TRBD2 matching over 12 bases. The V and J ends lost 0 bases and 9 bases, in that order; junction bases with no gene match: 15. This CDR3 comprises 19 residues. CDR1 is LGHNA, CDR2 YNFKEQ, per germline. CDR3 amino acids: CASSQDSSGASGREGEQFF. The CDR3 coding sequence is TGTGCCAGCAGCCAAGATTCCTCCGGGGCTAGCGGGAGGGAGGGTGAGCAGTTCTTC.

V and J are TRBV7-2 and TRBJ2-1, with TRBD1 matching 7 bases. V shed 2 bases and J 5 bases; nucleotides not matched to a gene: 3. The germline gives CDR1 SGHTA, CDR2 FQGNSA. This CDR3 comprises 14 residues. CDR3 nucleotides: TGTGCCAGCAGCTTAAGGGGGCGAGACAATGAGCAGTTCTTC. Its protein product is CASSLRGRDNEQFF.

A few counts support this clone. DNA for the CDR3: TGCGCCAGCAGCCGAGGACAGGGGGGCACTGAAGCTTTCTTT. Protein product: CASSRGQGGTEAFF. The chain recombines TRBV4-3 with TRBJ1-1, with 10 bases identical to TRBD1. The CDR3 has 14 residues. V shed 4 bases and J 4 bases; nucleotides not matched to a gene: 3. Germline CDR1 reads LGHNA; CDR2 reads YSLEER.

This chain uses TRBV7-2 with TRBJ2-2, with 9 bases aligning to TRBD2. The V and J ends lost 2 bases and 7 bases, in that order; junction bases with no gene match: 5. The CDR3 sequence is 15 residues long. In germline, CDR1 is SGHTA, CDR2 FQGNSA. The CDR3 DNA reads TGTGCCAGCAGCTTACTAGCGGGAATTAACGGGGAGCTGTTTTTT. This codes for CASSLLAGINGELFF.

The V call is TRBV4-2, the J call TRBJ1-1, with D perhaps matching TRBD1 (5 bases). This CDR3 has 15 amino acids. Germline V gives CDR1 LGHNA, CDR2 YNFKEQ. Trimming took 0 bases from V and 8 from J, leaving 16 bases between them. The CDR3, as DNA: TGTGCCAGCAGCCAAGATGCCCGGCAGGGAAGGGAAGCTTTCTTT. Its protein is CASSQDARQGREAFF.

This chain connects TRBV9 to TRBJ2-1; TRBD2 matches at 8 bases. CDR1 is SGDLS and CDR2 is YYNGEE in the germline V gene. V shed 0 bases, J shed 8 bases, and the junction held 7 bases outside the gene matches. The CDR3 contains 15 residues. CDR3 sequence reads: CASSVDGRADDEQFF. CDR3 nucleotides: TGTGCCAGCAGCGTAGACGGGAGGGCCGACGATGAGCAGTTCTTC.

This clone was counted only a few times. V usage is TRBV30 and J usage is TRBJ2-7; maybe TRBD1 (6 bases). Germline values: CDR1 GTSNPN, CDR2 SVGIG (reference sequence). The ends were cut back, 3 bases at V and 3 bases at J, with 18 bases in the middle. CDR3 length equals 15 residues. The DNA of the CDR3 is TGTGCCTGGAGACTCCGGGACACCTACGTCTACGAGCAGTACTTC. It translates to CAWRLRDTYVYEQYF.

This clone showed up just a few times. CDR3 nucleotide sequence: TGTGCCAGCAGCGCAGAACCGGGACTAGCGGGAGGGTCCTACAATGAGCAGTTCTTC. This translates into CASSAEPGLAGGSYNEQFF. The V and J genes are TRBV7-9 and TRBJ2-1; 16 bases map to TRBD2. Per germline, CDR1 SEHNR and CDR2 FQNEAQ (reference sequence). The CDR3 is 19 residues long. With V trimmed by 5 bases and J by 1 base, 8 bases remained unmatched.

There are a few counts of this clone. The V gene is TRBV6-5, the J gene TRBJ2-3; D is unresolved. Germline CDR1 MNHEY, CDR2 SVGAGI. The CDR3 loop spans 15 amino acids. Trimming pared 0 bases from V and 0 bases from J, leaving 7 bases between. For the CDR3, the DNA is TGTGCCAGCAGTTACTCGGAGACCAGCACAGATACGCAGTATTTT. It specifies CASSYSETSTDTQYF.